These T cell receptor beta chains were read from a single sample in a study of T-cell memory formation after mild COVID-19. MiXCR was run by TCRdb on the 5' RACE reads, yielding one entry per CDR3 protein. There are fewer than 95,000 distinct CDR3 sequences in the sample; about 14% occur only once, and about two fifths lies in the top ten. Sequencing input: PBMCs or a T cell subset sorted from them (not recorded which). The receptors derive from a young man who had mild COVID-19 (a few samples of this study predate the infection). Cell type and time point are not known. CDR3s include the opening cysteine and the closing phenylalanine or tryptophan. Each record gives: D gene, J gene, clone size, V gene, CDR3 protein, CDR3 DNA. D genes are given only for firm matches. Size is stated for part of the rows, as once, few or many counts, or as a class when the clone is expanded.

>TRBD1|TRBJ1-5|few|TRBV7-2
CASSEPGQGAVQPQHF
TGTGCCAGCAGCGAACCGGGACAGGGGGCAGTTCAGCCCCAGCATTTT
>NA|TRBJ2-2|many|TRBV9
CASSGGTGELFF
TGTGCCAGCAGCGGAGGGACCGGGGAGCTGTTTTTT
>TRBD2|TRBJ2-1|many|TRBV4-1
CASSHGGVEFF
TGCGCCAGCAGCCATGGGGGGGTCGAGTTCTTC
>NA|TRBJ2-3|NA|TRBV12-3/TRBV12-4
CASMGDTDTQYF
TGTGCCAGCATGGGCGACACAGATACGCAGTATTTT
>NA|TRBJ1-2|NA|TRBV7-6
CASSSLDADYGYTF
TGTGCCAGCAGCTCACTGGACGCCGACTATGGCTACACCTTC
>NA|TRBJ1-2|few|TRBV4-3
CASSQEAWRGYGYTF
TGCGCCAGCAGCCAAGAGGCTTGGAGGGGGTACGGCTACACCTTC
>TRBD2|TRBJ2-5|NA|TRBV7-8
CASSRTRGETQYF
TGTGCCAGCAGCCGGACTAGGGGAGAGACCCAGTACTTC
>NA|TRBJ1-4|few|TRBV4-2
CASSQELTTNEKLFF
TGTGCCAGCAGCCAAGAACTTACAACTAATGAAAAACTGTTTTTT
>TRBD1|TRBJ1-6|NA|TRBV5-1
CASRPDRAYNSPLHF
TGCGCCAGCAGACCCGACAGGGCCTATAATTCACCCCTCCACTTT
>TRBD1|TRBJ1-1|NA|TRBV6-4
CASSTGANTEAFF
TGTGCCAGCAGTACAGGGGCTAACACTGAAGCTTTCTTT
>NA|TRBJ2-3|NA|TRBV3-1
CASSPQLVGDTQYF
TGTGCCAGCAGCCCGCAACTCGTTGGAGATACGCAGTATTTT
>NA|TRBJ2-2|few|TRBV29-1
CSVEEGNTGELFF
TGCAGCGTTGAAGAGGGGAACACCGGGGAGCTGTTTTTT
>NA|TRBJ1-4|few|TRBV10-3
CAISDSVGGDEKLFF
TGTGCCATCAGTGATTCCGTAGGCGGGGATGAAAAACTGTTTTTT
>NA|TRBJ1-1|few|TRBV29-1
CSVARLGQLNTEAFF
TGCAGCGTTGCCAGGTTGGGGCAGCTGAACACTGAAGCTTTCTTT
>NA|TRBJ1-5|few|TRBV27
CASSALGAGRRQPQHF
TGTGCCAGCAGTGCCCTCGGGGCGGGGAGGCGTCAGCCCCAGCATTTT
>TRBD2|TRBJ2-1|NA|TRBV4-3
CASSRVGLAGAQFF
TGCGCCAGCAGCCGAGTGGGGCTAGCGGGGGCTCAGTTCTTC
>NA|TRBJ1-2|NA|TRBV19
CASSIYRDRYTF
TGTGCCAGTAGTATTTACAGGGACCGCTACACCTTC
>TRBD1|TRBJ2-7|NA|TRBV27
CASSSGTGAIYEQYF
TGTGCCAGCAGTTCCGGGACAGGGGCTATCTACGAGCAGTACTTC
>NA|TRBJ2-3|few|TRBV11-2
CASRLQALPIPSTDTQYF
TGTGCCAGCAGGTTACAGGCTCTTCCAATCCCTAGCACAGATACGCAGTATTTT
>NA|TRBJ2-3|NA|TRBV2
CASLGDTQYF
TGTGCCAGCCTGGGAGATACGCAGTATTTT
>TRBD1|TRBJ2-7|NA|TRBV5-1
CASSWDGTGGAEQYF
TGCGCCAGCAGCTGGGATGGGACAGGGGGTGCCGAGCAGTACTTC
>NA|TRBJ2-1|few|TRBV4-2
CASSQGISGLVNEQFF
TGTGCCAGCAGCCAAGGAATTTCAGGCCTGGTGAATGAGCAGTTCTTC
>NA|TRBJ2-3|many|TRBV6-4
CASSDSKGTDTQYF
TGTGCCAGCAGTGACTCGAAAGGGACAGATACGCAGTATTTT
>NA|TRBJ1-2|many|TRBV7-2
CASSLLGDLYTF
TGTGCCAGCAGCTTACTGGGGGACCTCTACACCTTC
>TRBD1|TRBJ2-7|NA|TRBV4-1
CASSQTTGNSYEQYF
TGCGCCAGCAGCCAGACGACAGGGAACTCCTACGAGCAGTACTTC
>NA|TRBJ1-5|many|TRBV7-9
CASSLEAAGDQPQHF
TGTGCCAGCAGCTTGGAGGCGGCAGGGGATCAGCCCCAGCATTTT
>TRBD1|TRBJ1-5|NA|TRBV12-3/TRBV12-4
CASSRQGAGQPQHF
TGTGCCAGCAGTCGACAGGGCGCTGGTCAGCCCCAGCATTTT
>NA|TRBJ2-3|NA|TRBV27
CASSPLVATGPTDTQYF
TGTGCCAGCAGTCCCTTAGTTGCAACGGGGCCCACAGATACGCAGTATTTT
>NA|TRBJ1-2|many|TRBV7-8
CASSPPYTQDQGYTF
TGTGCCAGCAGCCCACCCTATACCCAGGACCAGGGCTACACCTTC
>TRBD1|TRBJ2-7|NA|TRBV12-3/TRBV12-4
CASRDSASYEQYF
TGTGCCAGCCGGGACAGCGCTTCCTACGAGCAGTACTTC
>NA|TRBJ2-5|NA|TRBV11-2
CASSAGQYQETQYF
TGTGCCAGCAGCGCGGGACAGTACCAAGAGACCCAGTACTTC
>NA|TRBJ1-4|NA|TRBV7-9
CASSSVGQAATNEKLFF
TGTGCCAGCAGCTCCGTGGGTCAGGCCGCAACTAATGAAAAACTGTTTTTT
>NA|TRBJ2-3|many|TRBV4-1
CASSQGARDTDTQYF
TGCGCCAGCAGCCAGGGGGCCAGGGATACAGATACGCAGTATTTT
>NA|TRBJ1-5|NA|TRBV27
CASSLSRDTGNQPQHF
TGTGCCAGCAGTTTATCGCGGGACACAGGCAATCAGCCCCAGCATTTT
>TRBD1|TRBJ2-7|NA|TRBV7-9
CASSLSGTGASEQYF
TGTGCCAGCAGCTTGTCCGGGACAGGGGCTTCCGAGCAGTACTTC
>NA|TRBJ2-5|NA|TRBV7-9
CASSFVSSVETQYF
TGTGCCAGCAGCTTTGTCTCTAGCGTGGAGACCCAGTACTTC
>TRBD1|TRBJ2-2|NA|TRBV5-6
CASRQAPGQGYTGELFF
TGTGCCAGCAGACAGGCACCGGGACAGGGGTACACCGGGGAGCTGTTTTTT
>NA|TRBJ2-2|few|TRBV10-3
CAISESVGDWELFF
TGTGCCATCAGTGAGTCCGTCGGTGATTGGGAGCTGTTTTTT
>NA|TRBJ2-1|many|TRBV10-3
CAIKTGKGSYNEQFF
TGTGCCATTAAAACAGGGAAAGGTTCCTACAATGAGCAGTTCTTC
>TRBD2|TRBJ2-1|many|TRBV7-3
CASSFSSGAYNEQFF
TGTGCCAGCAGCTTTTCAAGCGGGGCCTACAATGAGCAGTTCTTC
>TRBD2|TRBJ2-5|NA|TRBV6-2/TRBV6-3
CASRRTRMGETQYF
TGTGCCAGCAGACGGACTAGGATGGGGGAGACCCAGTACTTC
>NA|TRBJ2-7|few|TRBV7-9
CASSLGAQAKGEQYF
TGTGCCAGCAGCTTAGGGGCGCAAGCAAAGGGCGAGCAGTACTTC
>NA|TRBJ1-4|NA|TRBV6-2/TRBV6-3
CASSYAEKLFF
TGTGCCAGCAGTTATGCCGAAAAACTGTTTTTT
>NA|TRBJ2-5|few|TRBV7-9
CASSLATGQETQYF
TGTGCCAGCAGCTTAGCGACAGGCCAAGAGACCCAGTACTTC
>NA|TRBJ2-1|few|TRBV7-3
CASSPKGTRKGHEQFF
TGTGCCAGCAGCCCGAAAGGGACACGCAAGGGCCATGAGCAGTTCTTC
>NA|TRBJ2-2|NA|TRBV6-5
CASSYSGQHTGELFF
TGTGCCAGCAGTTACTCGGGACAACACACCGGGGAGCTGTTTTTT
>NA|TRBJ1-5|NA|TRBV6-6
CATGQYQQPQHF
TGTGCCACCGGACAGTATCAACAGCCCCAGCATTTT
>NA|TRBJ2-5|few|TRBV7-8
CASSHRRLQETQYF
TGTGCCAGCAGCCATAGACGGCTCCAAGAGACCCAGTACTTC
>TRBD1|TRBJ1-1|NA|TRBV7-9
CASTWGDRGNTEAFF
TGTGCCAGCACCTGGGGGGACAGGGGGAACACTGAAGCTTTCTTT
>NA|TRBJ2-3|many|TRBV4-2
CASSQPDGTTDTQYF
TGTGCCAGCAGCCAGCCCGACGGGACGACAGATACGCAGTATTTT
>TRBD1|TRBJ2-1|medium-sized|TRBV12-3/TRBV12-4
CASRQGIGNEQFF
TGTGCCAGCAGACAGGGGATCGGGAATGAGCAGTTCTTC
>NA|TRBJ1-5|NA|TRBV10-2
CASSEDGGRWPQHF
TGCGCCAGCAGTGAGGACGGGGGGCGATGGCCCCAGCATTTT
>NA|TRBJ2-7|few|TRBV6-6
CASRQGRVDSYEQYF
TGTGCCAGCAGGCAGGGGAGAGTCGACTCCTACGAGCAGTACTTC
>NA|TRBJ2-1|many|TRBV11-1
CASSSDLNNEQFF
TGTGCCAGCAGCTCGGACCTTAACAATGAGCAGTTCTTC
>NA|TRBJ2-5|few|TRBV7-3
CASSPSRGHGETQYF
TGTGCCAGCAGCCCATCCCGGGGCCACGGGGAGACCCAGTACTTC
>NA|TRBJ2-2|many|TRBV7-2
CASSLGGGGELFF
TGTGCCAGCAGCTTAGGGGGAGGCGGGGAGCTGTTTTTT
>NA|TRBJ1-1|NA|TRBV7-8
CASSFGASEAFF
TGTGCCAGCAGCTTTGGTGCTTCTGAAGCTTTCTTT
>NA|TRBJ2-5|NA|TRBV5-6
CASSWGGPGETQYF
TGTGCCAGCAGCTGGGGGGGGCCAGGGGAGACCCAGTACTTC
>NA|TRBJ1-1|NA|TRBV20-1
CSAFSLHTEAFF
TGCAGTGCTTTCTCCTTACACACTGAAGCTTTCTTT